This T cell receptor beta chain is from a study of tissue T cells after allogeneic stem cell transplantation. Across the whole study: Enrolled prospectively were adult allogeneic hematopoietic cell transplant recipients whose graft-versus-host disease was steroid-refractory.

Trimming removed 1 base at V and 8 bases at J, with 14 bases between. There are 14 residues in the CDR3. Germline V lookup: CDR1 KGHSH, CDR2 LQKENI. The data were produced by immunoSEQ multiplex PCR, yet TCRdb's version contains in-frame clones alone and is incomplete. The sample lists approximately 30,000 clones, approximately 83% occurring once. This sequence was found in a woman aged 18-55 years who later had graft-versus-host disease after an allogeneic stem cell transplant. The V and J genes are TRBV18 and TRBJ1-1, with D uncertain. The sequences come from blood, collected before transplantation. CDR3 residues: CASSPREGPVEAFF. The CDR3 DNA sequence: TGTGCCAGCTCACCACGTGAAGGGCCGGTAGAAGCTTTCTTT.